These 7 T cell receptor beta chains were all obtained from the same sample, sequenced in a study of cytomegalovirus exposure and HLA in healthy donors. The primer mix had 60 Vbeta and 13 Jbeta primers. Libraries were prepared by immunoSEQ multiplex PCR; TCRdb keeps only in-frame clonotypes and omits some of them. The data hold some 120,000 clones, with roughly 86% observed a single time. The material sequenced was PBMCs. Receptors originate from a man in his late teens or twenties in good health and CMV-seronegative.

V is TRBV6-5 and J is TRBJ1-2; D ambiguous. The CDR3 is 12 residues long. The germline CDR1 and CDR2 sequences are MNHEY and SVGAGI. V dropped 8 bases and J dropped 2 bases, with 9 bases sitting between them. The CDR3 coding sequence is TGTGCCAGCGGTGAGCTAAACTATGGCTACACCTTC. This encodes CASGELNYGYTF.

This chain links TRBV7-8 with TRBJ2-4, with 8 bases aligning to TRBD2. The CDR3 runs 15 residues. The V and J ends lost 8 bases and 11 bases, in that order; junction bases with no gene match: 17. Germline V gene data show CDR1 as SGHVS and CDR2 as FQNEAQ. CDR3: CASLVAGGRRGVQYF. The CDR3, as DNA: TGTGCCAGCCTCGTGGCGGGGGGCCGACGTGGGGTTCAGTACTTC.

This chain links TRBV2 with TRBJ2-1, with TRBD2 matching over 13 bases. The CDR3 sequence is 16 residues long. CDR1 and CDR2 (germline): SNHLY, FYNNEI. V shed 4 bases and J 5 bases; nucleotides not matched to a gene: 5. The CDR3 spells CASSAPGLAGHNEQFF. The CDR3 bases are TGTGCCAGCAGTGCTCCGGGACTAGCGGGGCACAATGAGCAGTTCTTC.

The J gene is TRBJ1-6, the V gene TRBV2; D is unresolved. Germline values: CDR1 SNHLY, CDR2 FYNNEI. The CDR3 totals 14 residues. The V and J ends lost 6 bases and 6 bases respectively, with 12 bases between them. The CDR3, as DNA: TGTGCCAGCAGGGCGCGACTTCTTAATTCACCCCTCCACTTT. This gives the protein CASRARLLNSPLHF.

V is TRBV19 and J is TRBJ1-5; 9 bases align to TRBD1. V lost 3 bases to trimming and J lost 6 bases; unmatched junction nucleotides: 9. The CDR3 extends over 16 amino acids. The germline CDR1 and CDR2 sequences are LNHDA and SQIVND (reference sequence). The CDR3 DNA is TGTGCCAGTAGTATGATAGGACAGGGGTATGGTCAGCCCCAGCATTTT. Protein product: CASSMIGQGYGQPQHF.

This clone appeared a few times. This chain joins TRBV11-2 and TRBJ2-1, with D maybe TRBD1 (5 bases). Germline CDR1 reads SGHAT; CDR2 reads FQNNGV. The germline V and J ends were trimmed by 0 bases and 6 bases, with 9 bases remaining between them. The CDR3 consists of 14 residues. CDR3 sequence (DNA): TGTGCCAGCAGCTTAGACAGGGCCAGCAATGAGCAGTTCTTC. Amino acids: CASSLDRASNEQFF.

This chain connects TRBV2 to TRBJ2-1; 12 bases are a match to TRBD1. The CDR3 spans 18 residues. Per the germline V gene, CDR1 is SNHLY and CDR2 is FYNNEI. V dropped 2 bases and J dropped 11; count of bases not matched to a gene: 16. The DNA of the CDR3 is TGTGCCAGCAGTGAAACCCGCTCCGGGACAGGGGGCGGGGGTAAGCAGTTCTTC. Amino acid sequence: CASSETRSGTGGGGKQFF.